This section outlines one T cell receptor beta chain sequence together with its context. No antigen is known for it. In the ViraFEST assay, antigen-specific CD4+ clonotypes were identified by expansion after peptide-pool stimulation. With roughly 9 days of culture completed, CD4+ T cells were isolated. The participants, recipients of two vaccine doses, got either BNT162b2 or mRNA-1273. The vaccine recipients had no prior SARS-CoV-2 infection, with negative nucleocapsid antibodies. The sample is drawn from a study of vaccination effects on CD4 cells after COVID-19. Study-wide findings and caveats: The study enrolled few convalescent patients and sampled no early post-infection timepoints. The study found marked clonal contraction of infection- and vaccine-induced clones late after vaccination.

Germline V CDR1 and CDR2: SQVTM, ANQGSEA. The CDR3 has 12 residues. V was cut by 4 bases and J by 2 bases, with 8 bases left in between. Data came from immunoSEQ multiplex PCR; TCRdb stores just in-frame clones and leaves some out. The sample has tens of thousands of clones; about 80% are singletons. The chain recombines TRBV29-1 with TRBJ2-5; D is unclear. The sequencing used CD4+ T cells from PBMCs cultured with HCoV-229E spike peptides, collected after COVID-19 vaccination. The TCR originated in a human donor who received a COVID-19 vaccine. This chain's CDR3 is CSVVRPQETQYF. Written as DNA, the CDR3 is TGCAGCGTTGTTAGGCCGCAAGAGACCCAGTACTTC.